This T cell receptor (beta chain) was captured by sequencing in a study of T-cell reconstitution after alpha-beta-depleted transplantation in children. This sample's TCRbeta library carried unique molecular identifier barcodes. TCRdb fed the PCR reads into MiXCR, producing one record per CDR3 protein. The sample lists roughly 200,000 distinct CDR3 sequences, approximately 6.3% occurring once. This CDR3 is 18 amino acids long. Germline CDR1 SGHAT, CDR2 FQNNGV. V was pared by 5 bases and J by 4 bases, with 10 bases of the junction left unmatched. The table lists this clonotype with many counts. This chain links TRBV11-2 with TRBJ2-3, with 15 bases matching TRBD2. The TCR comes from a boy aged 2 to 9 with acute lymphoblastic leukemia, due to receive a stem cell transplant. The material was PBMCs, obtained before TCRalphabeta/CD19-depleted stem cell transplant. The CDR3 region is CASSLGLAGGLMADTQYF. DNA of the CDR3: TGTGCCAGCAGCCTTGGACTAGCGGGGGGGTTGATGGCAGATACGCAGTATTTT. The full variable domain, completed using reference TRBV11-2 and TRBJ2-3, is EAGVAQSPRYKIIEKRQSVAFWCNPISGHATLYWYQQILGQGPKLLIQFQNNGVVDDSQLPKDRFSAERLKGVDSTLKIQPAKLEDSAVYLCASSLGLAGGLMADTQYFGPGTRLTVL.